One sample yielded the 21 T cell receptor beta chains listed below, sequenced in a study of cytomegalovirus exposure and HLA in healthy donors. The PCR employed 60 Vbeta primers together with 13 Jbeta primers. The method was immunoSEQ multiplex PCR; TCRdb's version includes in-frame clones alone and lacks a portion of them. The table lists 95,000 to 110,000 clones, more than 75% of them singletons, with approximately 1.9% in the top ten. Specimen: PBMCs. These receptors all come from a middle-aged woman in good health and CMV-seronegative.

The rearrangement links TRBV19 to TRBJ1-1; D is uncertain. The CDR3 has 13 amino acids. The V gene's germline CDR1 is LNHDA and CDR2 SQIVND (reference sequence). Trimming left V 5 bases short and J 1 base short, with 8 bases between. The CDR3 spells CASSRGGNTEAFF. The CDR3 DNA sequence: TGTGCCAGTAGTCGTGGCGGGAACACTGAAGCTTTCTTT.

This rearrangement joins TRBV5-6 to TRBJ1-2, with TRBD1 identical over 8 bases. V shed 4 bases, J shed 6 bases, and the junction held 14 bases outside the gene matches. This CDR3 is 16 amino acids long. CDR1 and CDR2 (germline): SGHDT, YYEEEE. CDR3 sequence: CASSLPRTGPRDGYTF. The CDR3 bases are TGTGCCAGCAGCCTTCCTCGGACAGGGCCAAGGGATGGCTACACCTTC.

The J gene is TRBJ2-2, the V gene TRBV11-1; 10 nucleotides line up with TRBD1. This CDR3 has 15 amino acids. The V gene end was trimmed by 7 bases and the J gene end by 4 bases; junction bases not matched to a gene: 6. Germline V gives CDR1 SGHAT, CDR2 FQDESV (reference sequence). CDR3 sequence reads: CASIPGQGFTGELFF. DNA of the CDR3: TGTGCCAGCATCCCGGGACAGGGGTTCACCGGGGAGCTGTTTTTT.

This chain connects TRBV28 to TRBJ2-2; 10 nucleotides align to TRBD1. The CDR3 contains 15 residues. The germline V gene encodes CDR1 MDHEN and CDR2 SYDVKM. J was trimmed by 5 bases and V by 3 bases; bases with no gene match: 3. CDR3 in amino acids: CASSFVGQGTGELFF. The DNA for the CDR3 is TGTGCCAGCAGTTTCGTGGGACAGGGGACCGGGGAGCTGTTTTTT.

The chain carries TRBV7-9 and TRBJ1-3; unclear D gene. Trimming took off 5 bases at V and 1 base at J, with 15 bases between the two ends. CDR3 length: 16 residues. Looked up from germline, CDR1 is SEHNR and CDR2 is FQNEAQ (reference sequence). CDR3 region: CASSQYGAGSGNTIYF. In DNA, the CDR3 is TGTGCCAGCAGCCAATATGGCGCAGGATCTGGAAACACCATATATTTT.

This sequence joins TRBV7-2 and TRBJ1-1; the D is unclear. Trimming pared 3 bases from V and 5 bases from J, leaving 13 bases between. Germline loops: CDR1 SGHTA, CDR2 FQGNSA. This CDR3 region has 14 residues. The CDR3 coding sequence is TGTGCCAGCAGCTTGAAGGAGGGAGGGACTGAAGCTTTCTTT. It translates to CASSLKEGGTEAFF.

The chain joins TRBV6-5 to TRBJ2-5; TRBD2 agrees at 12 bases. The CDR3 is 15 residues long. With V trimmed by 4 bases and J by 5 bases, 5 bases remained unmatched. Germline V CDR1 and CDR2: MNHEY, SVGAGI. CDR3 in DNA: TGTGCCAGCAGTTTGGGACTAGCGGGCATGGAGACCCAGTACTTC. Encoded protein: CASSLGLAGMETQYF.

The chain joins TRBV29-1 to TRBJ1-4, with a weak D call TRBD1 (5 bases). This CDR3 comprises 16 residues. Germline lookup yields CDR1 SQVTM and CDR2 ANQGSEA. V gave up 0 bases and J gave up 3 bases, with 14 bases separating them. The CDR3 loop is CSVEDGMGGANEKLFF. In DNA, the CDR3 is TGCAGCGTTGAAGATGGGATGGGGGGGGCTAATGAAAAACTGTTTTTT.

This clone was seen once. The same CDR3 can be traced to other DNA sequences in this sample. The chain recombines TRBV6-5 with TRBJ1-3; perhaps TRBD1 as D (6 bases). The CDR3 contains 15 residues. Germline loops: CDR1 MNHEY, CDR2 SVGAGI. Trimming removed 2 bases from V and 4 bases from J, with 12 bases in between. CDR3 region: CASSYARGSGNTIYF. CDR3 bases: TGTGCCAGCAGTTACGCCAGGGGTTCCGGAAACACCATATATTTT.

The rearrangement joins TRBV27 to TRBJ2-2, with TRBD1 matching over 9 bases. V gave up 4 bases and J gave up 8 bases; unmatched junction bases: 11. Germline CDR1 is MNHEY and CDR2 is SMNVEV (reference sequence). The CDR3 has 16 amino acids. The CDR3 loop is CASSSRTGESCGELFF. The CDR3 DNA reads TGTGCCAGCAGTTCCCGGACAGGGGAATCGTGTGGGGAGCTGTTTTTT.

This clone appeared a single time. The chain has TRBV6-6 and TRBJ2-6; no clear D. Trimming left V 3 bases short and J 1 base short, with 4 bases between. Germline V lookup: CDR1 MNHNY, CDR2 SVGAGI (reference sequence). There are 14 residues in the CDR3. CDR3 in DNA: TGTGCCAGCAGTTATATGTCTGGGGCCAACGTCCTGACTTTC. Amino acid sequence: CASSYMSGANVLTF.

V usage is TRBV4-3 and J usage is TRBJ2-2; 8 nucleotides agree with TRBD1. The germline V gene encodes CDR1 LGHNA and CDR2 YSLEER. V lost 1 base, J lost 5 bases, and 0 bases stayed unmatched. The CDR3 sequence is 14 residues long. Here the CDR3 reads CASSQGTGTGELFF. In DNA form, the CDR3 reads TGCGCCAGCAGCCAAGGGACAGGGACCGGGGAGCTGTTTTTT.

This rearrangement joins TRBV25-1 to TRBJ2-7, with TRBD1 matching 8 bases. Germline assignment: CDR1 MGHDK and CDR2 SYGVNS. Germline trimming cut 3 bases from V and 5 bases from J; bases unmatched to any gene: 6. The CDR3 is 14 residues long. CDR3 bases: TGTGCCAGCAGTGAGGACAGGGCCCCAAACGAGCAGTACTTC. It yields the protein CASSEDRAPNEQYF.

V and J are TRBV5-1 and TRBJ2-1; D is ambiguous. The V gene lost 4 bases and the J gene lost 10 bases, with 12 bases spanning the gap. The CDR3 runs 12 residues. CDR1 SGHRS and CDR2 YFSETQ come from the germline V gene. This chain's CDR3 is CASSSPNQEQFF. CDR3 DNA: TGCGCCAGCAGCAGCCCGAACCAAGAGCAGTTCTTC.

The sample holds a few counts of this clone. The chain employs TRBV9 and TRBJ1-4, with D perhaps TRBD1 (5 bases). The V and J ends lost 5 bases and 8 bases respectively, with 19 bases between them. The CDR3 runs to 15 residues. CDR1 SGDLS and CDR2 YYNGEE come from the germline V gene. The CDR3 loop is CASSPSGAGGEKLFF. DNA of the CDR3: TGTGCCAGCAGTCCTTCCGGGGCGGGGGGGGAAAAACTGTTTTTT.

This chain connects TRBV9 to TRBJ1-1; D is unclear. From germline, CDR1 is SGDLS and CDR2 YYNGEE. Trimming left V 3 bases short and J 1 base short, with 4 bases between. This CDR3 has 12 amino acids. CDR3 bases: TGTGCCAGCAGCGGAGGGAACACTGAAGCTTTCTTT. Its translation: CASSGGNTEAFF.

This clone was observed a handful of times. V and J are TRBV4-1 and TRBJ2-3; 10 bases align to TRBD2. V dropped 4 bases and J dropped 1; count of bases not matched to a gene: 5. The germline CDR1 and CDR2 sequences are MGHRA and YSYEKL. There are 16 residues in the CDR3. The CDR3 sequence is CASSLTGTSGTDTQYF. The CDR3 DNA sequence: TGCGCCAGCAGCCTGACCGGGACTAGCGGCACAGATACGCAGTATTTT.

The CDR3 loop is CSGWGDLEGTDTQYF. For the CDR3, the DNA is TGCAGCGGCTGGGGGGACTTGGAAGGCACAGATACGCAGTATTTT. The rearrangement joins TRBV29-1 to TRBJ2-3; weak D call: TRBD2 (6 bases). This CDR3 has 15 amino acids. Germline assignment: CDR1 SQVTM and CDR2 ANQGSEA. V lost 7 bases and J 1 base, leaving 18 bases between the germline ends.

This rearrangement joins TRBV30 to TRBJ2-1, with 9 nucleotides matching TRBD1. CDR3 length equals 14 residues. Looked up from germline, CDR1 is GTSNPN and CDR2 is SVGIG (reference sequence). The trim removed 2 bases at V and 7 bases at J, leaving 6 bases unmatched. The CDR3 protein is CAWSNPGTGNEQFF. The DNA for the CDR3 is TGTGCCTGGAGTAACCCCGGGACAGGGAATGAGCAGTTCTTC.

The chain uses TRBV4-3 and TRBJ1-1; 7 bases fit TRBD1. Germline values: CDR1 LGHNA, CDR2 YSLEER. V dropped 0 bases and J dropped 11; count of bases not matched to a gene: 15. The CDR3 extends over 16 amino acids. The CDR3 coding sequence is TGCGCCAGCAGCCAAGATTTGGGACAGACGTTGATCGGGGCTTTCTTT. It yields the protein CASSQDLGQTLIGAFF.

The chain joins TRBV7-9 to TRBJ2-3, with a tentative D call TRBD1 (6 bases). V gave up 3 bases and J gave up 4 bases, with 14 bases separating them. The germline CDR1 and CDR2 sequences are SEHNR and FQNEAQ (reference sequence). The CDR3 is 15 amino acids. The CDR3 DNA reads as TGTGCCAGCAGCTTTGGTTCACAGGGCCCAGATACGCAGTATTTT. This translates into CASSFGSQGPDTQYF.